The TCR beta chain under discussion was sequenced for a study of T cells in Graves' hyperthyroidism and ophthalmopathy. There are a few counts of this clonotype. Its cognate antigen is unknown. With duration under 3 months, ophthalmopathy was active: Clinical Activity Score at least 3, NOSPECS at least 4. Diagnostic assessment was based on clinical symptoms, serum thyroxine and TRAb, thyroid ultrasound and orbital computed tomography. Researchers took RNA transcripts and amplified the TCR beta CDR3 regions from them. Primed by the HTBI set, a first-round RT-PCR was run on the TCR CDR3. TCRdb redid the calling of the multiplex PCR reads with MiXCR, one entry per CDR3 protein. The sample lists over 500,000 distinct CDR3 sequences; about a sixth were seen once. The CDR3 totals 15 residues. Germline-derived CDR1 and CDR2 are KGHSH and LQKENI. With 6 bases clipped from V and 2 bases from J, the junction kept 6 bases outside the gene matches.

Study observations and caveats: Ophthalmopathy was identified by the model a median about 6 months ahead of onset.

The source of this sequence is a woman between 18 and 30 years old with Graves' ophthalmopathy. The material sequenced was blood. The gene calls are TRBV18 and TRBJ2-7; 11 nucleotides agree with TRBD2. Here the CDR3 DNA reads TGTGCCAGCTCCCCGGGACTAGCGGAAACCTACGAGCAGTACTTC. As protein: CASSPGLAETYEQYF.